These 28 T cell receptor beta chains were sequenced from one sample in a study of T cell changes during pregnancy in multiple sclerosis. Sequenced by immunoSEQ multiplex PCR; TCRdb stores in-frame clones only, minus some. This sample has more than 80,000 clones, with roughly 90% found just once. Sequenced here: peripheral blood, sampled in the first trimester of pregnancy. The source is a female donor with multiple sclerosis, enrolled in a pregnancy study.

The rearrangement uses TRBV27 and TRBJ2-2, with 7 bases that match TRBD1. The J segment lost 4 bases and the V segment lost 0 bases, leaving 8 bases of the junction unmatched. This CDR3 has 17 residues. The V gene's germline CDR1 is MNHEY and CDR2 SMNVEV (reference sequence). CDR3 residues: CASSLSLDRISTGELFF. For the CDR3, the DNA is TGTGCCAGCAGTTTATCGCTGGACAGGATCTCCACCGGGGAGCTGTTTTTT.

This chain uses TRBV19 with TRBJ1-5; TRBD1 might be the D (6 bases). V was clipped by 6 bases and J by 0 bases, with 9 bases between them. The CDR3 contains 14 residues. Germline V CDR1 and CDR2: LNHDA, SQIVND (reference sequence). As DNA, the CDR3 is TGTGCCAGTAGGACAGGACATAGCAATCAGCCCCAGCATTTT. Its translation: CASRTGHSNQPQHF.

This chain joins TRBV5-4 and TRBJ2-5; the D gene is possibly TRBD2 (6 bases). V lost 3 bases and J lost 5, with 20 bases in between. This CDR3 spans 16 amino acids. Germline-derived CDR1 and CDR2 are SGHNT and YYREEE (reference sequence). The CDR3 nucleotides read TGTGCCAGCAGCTCCTACGAGGCGGGATTGCTGGAGACCCAGTACTTC. Translation: CASSSYEAGLLETQYF.

The CDR3 sequence is CASSIGSGGGNQPQHF. The CDR3 bases are TGTGCCAGTAGTATTGGATCAGGGGGCGGCAATCAGCCCCAGCATTTT. The chain is built from TRBV19 and TRBJ1-5; 8 bases agree with TRBD1. V lost 3 bases, J lost 2 bases, and 6 bases stayed unmatched. The CDR3 is made up of 16 amino acids. CDR1 LNHDA and CDR2 SQIVND come from the germline V gene (reference sequence).

The chain employs TRBV2 and TRBJ2-5, with TRBD1 matching over 11 bases. Germline V gives CDR1 SNHLY, CDR2 FYNNEI. With V trimmed by 8 bases and J by 3 bases, 5 bases remained unmatched. The CDR3 runs 14 residues. This CDR3 reads CASRTGGLEETQYF. CDR3 sequence (DNA): TGTGCCAGCCGGACAGGGGGCTTGGAAGAGACCCAGTACTTC.

This CDR3 reads CASSQGTGVLYGYTF. The CDR3 DNA reads TGTGCCAGCAGCCAAGGGACAGGGGTCCTCTATGGCTACACCTTC. The gene calls are TRBV14 and TRBJ1-2, with 9 positions matching TRBD1. The length of the CDR3 is 15 residues. V was clipped by 1 base and J by 4 bases; unmatched bases: 4. Germline loops: CDR1 SGHDN, CDR2 FVKESK.

The chain employs TRBV7-7 and TRBJ2-5; 7 bases are a match to TRBD1. Germline V CDR1 and CDR2: SSHAT, FNYEAQ (reference sequence). The CDR3 extends over 14 amino acids. V was pared by 6 bases and J by 2 bases, with 6 bases of the junction left unmatched. The CDR3 DNA sequence: TGTGCCAGCAGTTCTGGGACAGAACAAGAGACCCAGTACTTC. This gives the protein CASSSGTEQETQYF.

In nucleotides, the CDR3 is TGCGCCAGCAGCGCGGACAGGGGGAACACTGAAGCTTTCTTT. This translates into CASSADRGNTEAFF. The rearrangement uses TRBV5-1 and TRBJ1-1; 9 bases agree with TRBD1. The CDR3 is 14 residues long. V trimming: 4 bases; J trimming: 1 base; junction bases outside the gene matches: 2. The germline V gene encodes CDR1 SGHRS and CDR2 YFSETQ.

The genes are TRBV30 and TRBJ2-7; 7 nucleotides match TRBD1. The V and J ends lost 3 bases and 7 bases, in that order; junction bases with no gene match: 6. CDR1 and CDR2 from the germline V gene are GTSNPN and SVGIG (reference sequence). The CDR3 spans 12 residues. CDR3 DNA sequence: TGTGCCTGGAGCACAGGGGTGGGAGAGCAGTACTTC. Its protein product is CAWSTGVGEQYF.

This chain connects TRBV4-1 to TRBJ1-2, with 10 bases fitting TRBD1. The V segment lost 4 bases and the J segment 4 bases; nucleotides outside the gene matches: 6. The CDR3 sequence is 15 residues long. Germline V gene data show CDR1 as MGHRA and CDR2 as YSYEKL. The CDR3 region has the DNA TGCGCCAGCAGCCCGACGACAGGGGGCCTCTATGGCTACACCTTC. It is translated as CASSPTTGGLYGYTF.

CDR3 DNA sequence: TGTGCCAGCACTACGCGACAGGGACGATCCTCCACCTTC. Its translation: CASTTRQGRSSTF. The chain links TRBV6-5 to TRBJ1-2; 7 bases line up with TRBD1. Unmatched junction bases numbered 15, after V lost 7 bases and J lost 13 bases. The CDR3 runs 13 residues. CDR1 and CDR2 (germline): MNHEY, SVGAGI.

J is TRBJ1-4 and V is TRBV6-4; 7 nucleotides match TRBD1. Germline assignment: CDR1 MRHNA and CDR2 SNTAGT. With 8 bases clipped from V and 0 bases from J, the junction kept 12 bases outside the gene matches. The CDR3 is 17 amino acids. The CDR3 nucleotides are TGTGCCAGCCCTAGGGGGGCAGGGGGATCAACTAATGAAAAACTGTTTTTT. Translated: CASPRGAGGSTNEKLFF.

The V and J genes are TRBV30 and TRBJ2-1; weak D call: TRBD2 (6 bases). V was shortened by 0 bases and J by 0 bases, with 15 bases between the two germline ends. In germline, CDR1 is GTSNPN, CDR2 SVGIG (reference sequence). The CDR3 has 17 amino acids. CDR3 coding DNA: TGTGCCTGGAGTGTGGAAATAGCGGCGAGCTCCTACAATGAGCAGTTCTTC. Protein product: CAWSVEIAASSYNEQFF. Variable domain in full (rest from reference TRBV30 and TRBJ2-1): SQTIHQWPATLVQPVGSPLSLECTVEGTSNPNLYWYRQAAGRGLQLLFYSVGIGQISSEVPQNLSASRPQDRQFILSSKKLLLSDSGFYLCAWSVEIAASSYNEQFFGPGTRLTVL.

V usage is TRBV25-1 and J usage is TRBJ2-7; 13 bases map to TRBD2. V was clipped by 6 bases and J by 1 base; unmatched bases: 12. The CDR3 is 18 amino acids. The germline V gene encodes CDR1 MGHDK and CDR2 SYGVNS. The DNA of the CDR3 is TGTGCCAGCAGCCCATGGACTAGCGGGAGTATGGGATCCTACGAGCAGTACTTC. This codes for CASSPWTSGSMGSYEQYF.

The rearrangement uses TRBV15 and TRBJ1-1; possibly TRBD1 for D (5 bases). The CDR3 extends over 15 amino acids. The ends were cut back, 0 bases at V and 1 base at J, with 9 bases in the middle. Germline lookup yields CDR1 LNHNV and CDR2 YYDKDF (reference sequence). CDR3 sequence (DNA): TGTGCCACCAGCAGAGATCTCGGGGGGAACACTGAAGCTTTCTTT. Residues: CATSRDLGGNTEAFF.

J is TRBJ2-7 and V is TRBV14; D ambiguous. V was cut by 0 bases and J by 6 bases, with 12 bases left in between. The CDR3 totals 14 residues. Germline V gene sequence: CDR1 SGHDN, CDR2 FVKESK. The CDR3 reads CASSQDPSRGEQYF. CDR3 sequence (DNA): TGTGCCAGCAGCCAAGATCCTTCGCGTGGCGAGCAGTACTTC.

This clone was recorded only once. The V and J genes are TRBV2 and TRBJ2-2; D is perhaps TRBD1 (5 bases). Germline V lookup: CDR1 SNHLY, CDR2 FYNNEI. This CDR3 spans 15 amino acids. Trimming shortened V by 5 bases and J by 4 bases, and 14 bases separated the two germline ends. CDR3 nucleotide sequence: TGTGCCAGCAGTCATCCAGGGTTCCGCACCGGGGAGCTGTTTTTT. Translating gives CASSHPGFRTGELFF.

The gene calls are TRBV28 and TRBJ2-7, with TRBD2 identical over 10 bases. The CDR3 length is 16 residues. Germline V gene sequence: CDR1 MDHEN, CDR2 SYDVKM. J was trimmed by 6 bases and V by 8 bases; bases with no gene match: 16. CDR3 DNA sequence: TGTGCCAGCTCCCTTTTTTACCTAGCGGGAGTCCCCGAGCAGTACTTC. Its protein is CASSLFYLAGVPEQYF.

The chain combines TRBV21-1 with TRBJ2-2; the D segment call TRBD1 is taken from the table without a DNA check. TRBV21-1 is reported as a pseudogene. This CDR3 is built from 13 residues. CDR3 coding DNA: TGTGCCCCAAAGGGACAGGGCGTCGGGGAGCTGTTTTTT. Translating it yields CAPKGQGVGELFF.

The chain uses TRBV7-8 and TRBJ2-7, with 7 bases lining up with TRBD1. This CDR3 contains 15 residues. V gave up 5 bases and J gave up 3 bases; unmatched junction bases: 10. The V gene's germline CDR1 is SGHVS and CDR2 FQNEAQ. CDR3 loop: CASSPHGTAYYEQYF. As DNA, the CDR3 is TGTGCCAGCAGCCCCCACGGGACAGCTTACTACGAGCAGTACTTC.

The genes are TRBV13 and TRBJ2-1; 9 bases map to TRBD1. Per the germline V gene, CDR1 is PRHDT and CDR2 is FYEKMQ (reference sequence). With 4 bases clipped from V and 3 bases from J, the junction kept 7 bases outside the gene matches. The CDR3 is 16 amino acids. Here the CDR3 reads CASSSGQGKGYNEQFF. The DNA of the CDR3 is TGTGCCAGCAGCTCGGGACAGGGAAAGGGCTACAATGAGCAGTTCTTC.

The chain is built from TRBV13 and TRBJ2-1; TRBD2 matches at 13 bases. Germline trimming cut 5 bases from V and 1 base from J; bases unmatched to any gene: 11. Germline CDR1 is PRHDT and CDR2 is FYEKMQ (reference sequence). This CDR3 is built from 19 residues. The CDR3 DNA is TGTGCCAGCAGCGCCCGGACTAGCGGGAGTCAGAGGTCCTACAATGAGCAGTTCTTC. Encoded protein: CASSARTSGSQRSYNEQFF.

The chain recombines TRBV5-4 with TRBJ2-2, with D hard to call. The CDR3 runs 12 residues. Trimming removed 3 bases at V and 4 bases at J, with 4 bases between. Germline V gene sequence: CDR1 SGHNT, CDR2 YYREEE (reference sequence). The CDR3 is CASSWATGELFF. The CDR3 DNA follows: TGTGCCAGCAGCTGGGCCACCGGGGAGCTGTTTTTT.

The V gene is TRBV4-2, the J gene TRBJ2-1; 9 positions match TRBD2. CDR1 is LGHNA, CDR2 YNFKEQ, per germline. CDR3 length: 14 residues. V lost 4 bases and J lost 12; bases outside the gene matches: 10. The CDR3 loop reads CASSPLAGVTVQFF. As DNA, the CDR3 is TGTGCCAGCAGCCCGTTAGCGGGAGTAACGGTGCAGTTCTTC.

The chain joins TRBV7-2 to TRBJ2-7; TRBD1 aligns across 7 bases. This CDR3 is built from 14 residues. The trim removed 5 bases at V and 0 bases at J, leaving 4 bases unmatched. The germline CDR1 and CDR2 sequences are SGHTA and FQGNSA. In nucleotides, the CDR3 is TGTGCCAGCAGCCAACAGGGGACCTCCTACGAGCAGTACTTC. It is translated as CASSQQGTSYEQYF.

This clone was observed once. The J gene is TRBJ2-7, the V gene TRBV27; D possibly corresponds to TRBD1 (6 bases). V was cut by 2 bases and J by 3 bases, with 11 bases left in between. Germline V gene data show CDR1 as MNHEY and CDR2 as SMNVEV (reference sequence). The CDR3 covers 14 residues. CDR3: CASSLGGRNYEQYF. The CDR3 DNA reads TGTGCCAGCAGTTTAGGGGGCAGGAACTACGAGCAGTACTTC.

The V gene is TRBV5-1, the J gene TRBJ1-2; TRBD1 is a possible D gene (6 bases). Germline values: CDR1 SGHRS, CDR2 YFSETQ. CDR3 length: 15 amino acids. Trimming cost V 0 bases and J 5 bases, with 14 bases left between them. The CDR3 nucleotides read TGCGCCAGCAGCTTGGGCCAGGGGAGTGGGTATGGCTACACCTTC. This codes for CASSLGQGSGYGYTF.

The genes are TRBV7-9 and TRBJ1-1; possible D gene TRBD1, 6 bases. Trimming removed 5 bases from V and 1 base from J, with 11 bases in between. This CDR3 has 14 amino acids. Germline CDR1 reads SEHNR; CDR2 reads FQNEAQ (reference sequence). For the CDR3, the DNA is TGTGCCAGCAGCCTAGGGGGGGGGAACACTGAAGCTTTCTTT. This translates into CASSLGGGNTEAFF. The full variable domain, rest sourced from reference TRBV7-9 and TRBJ1-1, is DTGVSQNPRHKITKRGQNVTFRCDPISEHNRLYWYRQTLGQGPEFLTYFQNEAQLEKSRLLSDRFSAERPKGSFSTLEIQRTEQGDSAMYLCASSLGGGNTEAFFGQGTRLTVV.